Below, one T cell receptor (beta chain) is given with its context. This clonotype has a count of ten or more. Its antigen specificity is not known. Per-nucleotide qualities are absent, and no much larger clonotype sits a single base away. The library came from PCR. Sequenced on an Illumina HiSeq 2500. TCR library preparation used molecular barcoding, with unique molecular identifiers applied to normalize quantification of the TCRbeta repertoire. TCRdb redid the processing of the public reads, applying fastp at Q25 and MiXCR, and retained in-frame beta chains. CDR3 protein duplicates are merged, each entry listing the most common genes and DNA. The sample yields fewer than 500,000 distinct CDR3 sequences; about 45% were counted once. The top ten clonotypes cover under 35% of the sample. CDR1 and CDR2 (SGHTA, FQGNSA) derive from the germline V gene. Reading from cysteine to phenylalanine, the CDR3 counts 12 amino acids. Only CDR3 DNA is held: 36 bases, read in frame from base 1. Between the V and J ends, shortened by 4 bases and 4 bases respectively, the junction contains 4 bases.

This entry belongs to a study of T-cell reconstitution after alpha-beta-depleted transplantation in children (dated by TCRdb to about 2016). Context from the whole study: Using TCR repertoire profiling, the study quantitatively followed how T-cell immune reconstitution unfolded in children after TCRalphabeta/CD19-depleted allogeneic hematopoietic cell transplantation. What the research found in general, with its limitations: The apparently early alphabetaT-cell count recovery about two months after transplant was reportedly dependent on only several hundred rapidly expanded clones derived from non-depleted graft cells. In some patients, the high TCRbeta diversity seen at day 60 was put down to recipient T cells and intrathymic progenitors that had survived conditioning. Over the following months the frequencies of hyperexpanded clones went down, and after one year T-cell counts and TCRbeta diversity were mostly credited to newly produced T cells.

What the treatment or condition label conveys for this sample: allogeneic hematopoietic cell transplantation with graft depleted of TCRalphabeta T cells and CD19 B cells. TCRalphabeta/CD19-depleted allogeneic hematopoietic cell grafts were given to the transplant recipients, all of whom were children. The clonotype comes from a girl aged 2 to 10 with aplastic anemia, due to receive a stem cell transplant. The sequences come from PBMCs, collected before TCRalphabeta/CD19-depleted stem cell transplant. The V and J segments used are TRBV7-2 and TRBJ2-2; there is no confident call for the D gene. The nucleotide sequence is given as TGTGCCAGCAGCTATACCACCGGGGAGCTGTTTTTT. Its amino acids are CASSYTTGELFF. With the rest looked up from the reference TRBV7-2 and TRBJ2-2 genes rather than sequenced, the full variable domain is GAGVSQSPSNKVTEKGKDVELRCDPISGHTALYWYRQSLGQGLEFLIYFQGNSAPDKSGLPSDRFSAERTGGSVSTLTIQRTQQEDSAVYLCASSYTTGELFFGEGSRLTVL.